These 19 T cell receptor beta chains were all obtained from the same sample, sequenced in a study of shared clonotypes between healthy human individuals. Naivety among CD8 cells was defined by CD45RO negativity and positive CCR7 selection, thereby excluding terminally differentiated effector memory CD45RA+ cells. The repertoire was sequenced with immunoSEQ multiplex PCR; TCRdb's copy has only in-frame clones and lacks some. This sample has hundreds of thousands of clones, with 85% to 95% found just once. Sequencing input: naive CD8+ T cells sorted from blood. The receptors were gathered from a woman in her twenties or thirties in good health.

A single count supports this clone. This chain uses TRBV23-1 with TRBJ1-3; D unresolved. TRBV23-1 is known as an ORF, though its function is uncertain. The CDR3 extends over 15 amino acids. Trimming pared 10 bases from V and 0 bases from J, leaving 16 bases between. CDR3 sequence reads: CANTPQPSSGNTIYF. Written as DNA, the CDR3 is TGCGCCAACACACCGCAGCCCAGCTCTGGAAACACCATATATTTT.

The gene calls are TRBV10-3 and TRBJ2-3; 9 nucleotides align to TRBD2. Germline values: CDR1 ENHRY, CDR2 SYGVKD. The CDR3 has 16 residues. V shed 6 bases and J 6 bases; nucleotides not matched to a gene: 13. CDR3 DNA sequence: TGTGCCATCAGGAAGGGACTAGCTGGGCTAAAGGATACGCAGTATTTT. It translates to CAIRKGLAGLKDTQYF.

Note on this clone: The same CDR3 also results from other DNA sequences found in this sample. J is TRBJ2-7 and V is TRBV27; D is unclear. The germline gives CDR1 MNHEY, CDR2 SMNVEV (reference sequence). V lost 4 bases and J lost 3, with 4 bases in between. The CDR3 totals 11 residues. CDR3 DNA: TGTGCCAGCAGTTCCCTCTACGAGCAGTACTTC. This sequence encodes CASSSLYEQYF.

J is TRBJ1-1 and V is TRBV5-1, with 9 bases aligning to TRBD1. Germline assignment: CDR1 SGHRS and CDR2 YFSETQ. With 5 bases clipped from V and 3 bases from J, the junction kept 8 bases outside the gene matches. This CDR3 comprises 15 residues. Here the CDR3 DNA reads TGCGCCAGCAGTCAGGGGACAGGGAGGGACACTGAAGCTTTCTTT. It codes for CASSQGTGRDTEAFF.

The chain is built from TRBV7-8 and TRBJ2-7; TRBD2 matches at 10 bases. CDR1 is SGHVS and CDR2 is FQNEAQ in the germline V gene. The length of the CDR3 is 16 residues. V lost 4 bases, J lost 3 bases, and 9 bases stayed unmatched. Written as DNA, the CDR3 is TGTGCCAGCAGCTCCAGCCCACTAGCGGGATTCTACGAGCAGTACTTC. Its protein is CASSSSPLAGFYEQYF. Supplemented by reference TRBV7-8 and TRBJ2-7, the full variable domain reads GAGVSQSPRYKVAKRGQDVALRCDPISGHVSLFWYQQALGQGPEFLTYFQNEAQLDKSGLPSDRFFAERPEGSVSTLKIQRTQQEDSAVYLCASSSSPLAGFYEQYFGPGTRLTVT.

This chain uses TRBV6-4 with TRBJ2-2; 8 bases align to TRBD2. CDR1 and CDR2 from the germline V gene are MRHNA and SNTAGT. The CDR3 totals 15 residues. Unmatched junction bases numbered 6, after V lost 5 bases and J lost 4 bases. CDR3 DNA: TGTGCCAGCAGTTACCGGGAGGGCCTCACCGGGGAGCTGTTTTTT. It yields the protein CASSYREGLTGELFF.

V usage is TRBV27 and J usage is TRBJ2-7, with 8 bases lining up with TRBD1. The CDR3 extends over 16 amino acids. Unmatched junction bases numbered 11, after V lost 0 bases and J lost 7 bases. Germline lookup yields CDR1 MNHEY and CDR2 SMNVEV (reference sequence). The CDR3 DNA reads TGTGCCAGCAGTTTATCGCCAGGACAGGGACTTAAGGAGCAGTACTTC. Translated: CASSLSPGQGLKEQYF.

The CDR3 loop is CASSPPALGERSLFF. The CDR3, as DNA: TGTGCCAGCAGCCCGCCGGCCCTAGGGGAGCGATCGCTGTTTTTT. The chain joins TRBV7-9 to TRBJ1-4; possibly TRBD1 for D (5 bases). The CDR3 sequence is 15 residues long. Trimming took 5 bases from V and 14 from J, leaving 24 bases between them. The germline V gene encodes CDR1 SEHNR and CDR2 FQNEAQ (reference sequence).

This sequence joins TRBV9 and TRBJ1-3; maybe TRBD1 (5 bases). In germline, CDR1 is SGDLS, CDR2 YYNGEE. The ends were cut back, 1 base at V and 0 bases at J, with 17 bases in the middle. The CDR3 consists of 18 residues. This CDR3 is CASSVHIRDPDSGNTIYF. The CDR3 DNA sequence: TGTGCCAGCAGCGTACACATCAGGGACCCGGACTCTGGAAACACCATATATTTT.

V usage is TRBV27 and J usage is TRBJ1-5; D is uncertain. Trimming removed 7 bases at V and 2 bases at J, with 3 bases between. This CDR3 has 11 residues. Looked up from germline, CDR1 is MNHEY and CDR2 is SMNVEV (reference sequence). The chain's CDR3 is CASIGNQPQHF. CDR3 DNA sequence: TGTGCCAGCATAGGCAATCAGCCCCAGCATTTT.

The CDR3 nucleotides are TGTGCCAGCAGCCAGATAGATACGCAGTATTTT. Translating gives CASSQIDTQYF. V usage is TRBV7-8 and J usage is TRBJ2-3; D remains unclear. Germline V lookup: CDR1 SGHVS, CDR2 FQNEAQ. V was clipped by 5 bases and J by 5 bases, with 5 bases between them. The CDR3 sequence is 11 residues long.

The chain uses TRBV28 and TRBJ1-5; 7 bases are shared with TRBD1. The CDR3 runs to 16 residues. After removal of 6 bases from V and 6 bases from J, the junction contained 14 bases not matched to a gene. The germline gives CDR1 MDHEN, CDR2 SYDVKM. The CDR3 here is CASRPALGGAAQPQHF. The CDR3 nucleotides are TGTGCCAGCAGACCGGCTCTAGGGGGCGCCGCTCAGCCCCAGCATTTT.

V and J are TRBV28 and TRBJ2-7, with a weak D call TRBD1 (6 bases). Per the germline V gene, CDR1 is MDHEN and CDR2 is SYDVKM. Trimming stripped 5 bases from V and 3 bases from J, with 26 bases between. This CDR3 comprises 18 residues. CDR3 protein: CASSPLSAYRDQYYEQYF. In DNA, the CDR3 is TGTGCCAGCAGTCCCCTTAGCGCCTACAGGGACCAATACTACGAGCAGTACTTC.

This sequence joins TRBV27 and TRBJ1-2; unclear D gene. With 6 bases removed from V and 2 bases from J, the gap between germline ends came to 16 bases. The CDR3 is made up of 15 amino acids. Per germline, CDR1 MNHEY and CDR2 SMNVEV (reference sequence). In DNA form, the CDR3 reads TGTGCCAGCAGGAAAGTTGGGTCTCCGAACTATGGCTACACCTTC. Translating it yields CASRKVGSPNYGYTF.

J is TRBJ1-5 and V is TRBV28; D uncertain. Germline CDR1 and CDR2: MDHEN and SYDVKM. The V end was cut by 6 bases, the J end by 1 base, with 7 bases between. The CDR3 length is 13 residues. CDR3 bases: TGTGCCAGCAGGACAAGAAGCAATCAGCCCCAGCATTTT. Translated, it gives CASRTRSNQPQHF. Complete variable domain (other parts from reference TRBV28 and TRBJ1-5): DVKVTQSSRYLVKRTGEKVFLECVQDMDHENMFWYRQDPGLGLRLIYFSYDVKMKEKGDIPEGYSVSREKKERFSLILESASTNQTSMYLCASRTRSNQPQHFGDGTRLSIL.

The CDR3 nucleotides read TGTGCCAGCAGTGAGTTCTCCGGACTAGCGAAAACGAACACCGGGGAGCTGTTTTTT. Translating gives CASSEFSGLAKTNTGELFF. This rearrangement joins TRBV2 to TRBJ2-2; 9 bases line up with TRBD2. Germline CDR1 SNHLY, CDR2 FYNNEI. The CDR3 has 19 residues. With V trimmed by 3 bases and J by 0 bases, 11 bases remained unmatched.

V gene TRBV27 combines with J gene TRBJ2-2; D is unclear. Germline CDR1 MNHEY, CDR2 SMNVEV (reference sequence). V lost 3 bases and J 8 bases, leaving 7 bases between the germline ends. This CDR3 has 12 amino acids. The CDR3 here is CASSFPLGELFF. Here the CDR3 DNA reads TGTGCCAGCAGTTTTCCCCTGGGGGAGCTGTTTTTT.

About this clone: At one end, the junction sequence differs from germline, possibly due to a read error. The V and J genes are TRBV7-9 and TRBJ2-7, with TRBD2 matching over 11 bases. This CDR3 is 15 amino acids long. Per the germline V gene, CDR1 is SEHNR and CDR2 is FQNEAQ (reference sequence). In nucleotides, the CDR3 is TGTGCCAGCAGCCTAGCGGGAGGCAGCTCCTACGAGCAGTACTTC. This gives the protein CASSLAGGSSYEQYF.

V gene TRBV27 combines with J gene TRBJ1-2; the D gene is possibly TRBD1 (5 bases). The CDR3 has 13 residues. Germline-derived CDR1 and CDR2 are MNHEY and SMNVEV (reference sequence). V lost 5 bases and J lost 4, with 11 bases in between. The CDR3 DNA is TGTGCCAGCAGTGGCCTCGGGGGCTATGGCTACACCTTC. This sequence encodes CASSGLGGYGYTF.